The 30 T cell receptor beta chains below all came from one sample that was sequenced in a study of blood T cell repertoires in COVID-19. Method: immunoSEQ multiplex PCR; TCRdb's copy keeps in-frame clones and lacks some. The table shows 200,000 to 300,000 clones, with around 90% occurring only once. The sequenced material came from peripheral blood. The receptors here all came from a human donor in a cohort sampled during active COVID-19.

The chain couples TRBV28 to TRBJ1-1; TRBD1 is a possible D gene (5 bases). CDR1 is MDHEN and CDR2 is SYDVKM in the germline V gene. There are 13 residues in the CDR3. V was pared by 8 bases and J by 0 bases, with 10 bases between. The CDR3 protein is CASESRVNTEAFF. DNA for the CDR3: TGTGCCAGCGAGTCCAGGGTGAACACTGAAGCTTTCTTT.

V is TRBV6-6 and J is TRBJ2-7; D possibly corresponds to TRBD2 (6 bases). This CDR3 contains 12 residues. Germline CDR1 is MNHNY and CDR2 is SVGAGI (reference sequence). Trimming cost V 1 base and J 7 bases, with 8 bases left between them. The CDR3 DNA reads TGTGCCAGCAGTTACTGGGGAGGTGAGCAGTACTTC. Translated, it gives CASSYWGGEQYF.

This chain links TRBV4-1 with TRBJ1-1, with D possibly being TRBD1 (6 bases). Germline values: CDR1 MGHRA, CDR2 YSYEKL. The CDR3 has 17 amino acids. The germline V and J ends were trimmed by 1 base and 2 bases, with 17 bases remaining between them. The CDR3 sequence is CASSQGQGKGTNTEAFF. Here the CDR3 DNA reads TGCGCCAGCAGCCAAGGGCAGGGAAAAGGGACAAACACTGAAGCTTTCTTT.

This chain's CDR3 is CASSSHRTGSNSPLHF. The CDR3 region has the DNA TGTGCCAGCAGTTCTCATCGGACAGGCTCTAATTCACCCCTCCACTTT. The chain joins TRBV6-5 to TRBJ1-6; TRBD1 matches at 7 bases. The V and J ends lost 4 bases and 6 bases, in that order; junction bases with no gene match: 9. CDR3 length: 16 residues. Per the germline V gene, CDR1 is MNHEY and CDR2 is SVGAGI.

CDR3 in amino acids: CATIVQPANEKLFF. The DNA of the CDR3 is TGTGCCACCATCGTCCAACCAGCTAATGAAAAACTGTTTTTT. The chain recombines TRBV6-5 with TRBJ1-4; D is unresolved. From germline, CDR1 is MNHEY and CDR2 SVGAGI. V was pared by 10 bases and J by 3 bases, with 15 bases between. This CDR3 contains 14 residues.

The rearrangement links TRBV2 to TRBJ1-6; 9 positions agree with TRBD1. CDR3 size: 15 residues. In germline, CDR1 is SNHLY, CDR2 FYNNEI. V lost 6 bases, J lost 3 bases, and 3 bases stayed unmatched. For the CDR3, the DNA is TGTGCCAGCAGGAAGGGACAGGGCTATAATTCACCCCTCCACTTT. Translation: CASRKGQGYNSPLHF.

CDR3 bases: TGTGCCAGCAGCTTGCTTGGGGGGGGTCTCGAGACCCAGTACTTC. This translates into CASSLLGGGLETQYF. This chain connects TRBV5-6 to TRBJ2-5; 7 bases line up with TRBD2. Germline CDR1 is SGHDT and CDR2 is YYEEEE. This CDR3 has 15 amino acids. Trimming removed 1 base from V and 5 bases from J; junction bases left unmatched: 8.

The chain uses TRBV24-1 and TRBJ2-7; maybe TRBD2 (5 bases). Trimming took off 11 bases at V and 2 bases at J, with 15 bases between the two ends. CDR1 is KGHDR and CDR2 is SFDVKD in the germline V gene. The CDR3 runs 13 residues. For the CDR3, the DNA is TGTGCCAGCATAGCGCCAGCCCCCTACGAGCAGTACTTC. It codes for CASIAPAPYEQYF.

CDR3 sequence reads: CASRKTGTSYEQYF. The CDR3 DNA sequence: TGTGCCAGTAGGAAAACCGGGACAAGCTACGAGCAGTACTTC. The J gene is TRBJ2-7, the V gene TRBV19, with a weak D call TRBD1 (6 bases). The CDR3 spans 14 residues. Germline loops: CDR1 LNHDA, CDR2 SQIVND (reference sequence). V dropped 6 bases and J dropped 3 bases, with 15 bases sitting between them.

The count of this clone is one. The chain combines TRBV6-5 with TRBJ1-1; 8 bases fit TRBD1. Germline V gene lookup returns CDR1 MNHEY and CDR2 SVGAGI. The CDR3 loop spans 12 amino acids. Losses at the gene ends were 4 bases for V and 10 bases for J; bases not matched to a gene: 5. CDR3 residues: CASSFNRGTAFF. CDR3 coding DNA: TGTGCCAGCAGTTTCAACAGGGGGACAGCTTTCTTT.

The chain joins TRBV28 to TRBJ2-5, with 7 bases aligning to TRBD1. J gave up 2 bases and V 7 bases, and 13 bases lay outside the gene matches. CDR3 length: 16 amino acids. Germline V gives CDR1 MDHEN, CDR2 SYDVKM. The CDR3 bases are TGTGCCAGCACCAACCTGAGGGGGCATTTTCAAGAGACCCAGTACTTC. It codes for CASTNLRGHFQETQYF.

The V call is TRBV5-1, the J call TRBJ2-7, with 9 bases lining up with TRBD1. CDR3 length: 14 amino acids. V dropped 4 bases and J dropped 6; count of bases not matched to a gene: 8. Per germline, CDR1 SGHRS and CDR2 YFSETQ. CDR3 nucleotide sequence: TGCGCCAGCAGCCCGCCGGGACAGGGCCTCGAGCAGTACTTC. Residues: CASSPPGQGLEQYF.

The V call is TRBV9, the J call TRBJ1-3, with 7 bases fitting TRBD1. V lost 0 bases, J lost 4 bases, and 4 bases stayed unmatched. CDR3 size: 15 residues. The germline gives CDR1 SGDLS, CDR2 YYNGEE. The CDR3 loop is CASSVDRGAGNTIYF. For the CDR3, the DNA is TGTGCCAGCAGCGTAGACAGGGGAGCCGGAAACACCATATATTTT.

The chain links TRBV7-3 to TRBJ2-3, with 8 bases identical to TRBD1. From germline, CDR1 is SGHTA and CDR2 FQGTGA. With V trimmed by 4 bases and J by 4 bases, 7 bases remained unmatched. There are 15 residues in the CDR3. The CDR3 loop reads CASSSTGTGSDTQYF. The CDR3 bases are TGTGCCAGCAGCTCCACCGGGACAGGATCAGATACGCAGTATTTT.

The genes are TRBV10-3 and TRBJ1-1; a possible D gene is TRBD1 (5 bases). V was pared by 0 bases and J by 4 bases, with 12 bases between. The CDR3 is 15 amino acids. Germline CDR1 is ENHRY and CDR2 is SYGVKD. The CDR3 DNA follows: TGTGCCATCAGTGAGTCAAGACAGAGCAGCACTGAAGCTTTCTTT. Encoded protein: CAISESRQSSTEAFF.

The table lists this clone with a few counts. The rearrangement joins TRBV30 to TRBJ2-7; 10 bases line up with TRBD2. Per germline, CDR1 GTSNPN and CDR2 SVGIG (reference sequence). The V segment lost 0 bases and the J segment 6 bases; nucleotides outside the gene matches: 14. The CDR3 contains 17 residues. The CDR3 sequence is CAWSVYPPSGRRVEQYF. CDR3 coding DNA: TGTGCCTGGAGTGTATATCCTCCTAGCGGGAGAAGGGTCGAGCAGTACTTC.

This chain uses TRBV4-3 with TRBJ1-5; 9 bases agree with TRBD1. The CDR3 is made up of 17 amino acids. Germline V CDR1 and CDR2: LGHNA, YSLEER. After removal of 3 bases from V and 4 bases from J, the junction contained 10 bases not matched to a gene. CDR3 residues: CASSQPPTGGRNQPQHF. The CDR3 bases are TGCGCCAGCAGCCAGCCACCGACAGGGGGGCGTAATCAGCCCCAGCATTTT.

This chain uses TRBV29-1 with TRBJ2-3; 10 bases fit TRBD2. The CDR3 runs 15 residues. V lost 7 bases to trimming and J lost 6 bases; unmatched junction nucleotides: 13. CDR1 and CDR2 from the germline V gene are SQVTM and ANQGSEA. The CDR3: CSATLAGRQGDTQYF. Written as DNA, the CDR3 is TGCAGCGCGACACTAGCGGGGCGGCAAGGGGATACGCAGTATTTT.

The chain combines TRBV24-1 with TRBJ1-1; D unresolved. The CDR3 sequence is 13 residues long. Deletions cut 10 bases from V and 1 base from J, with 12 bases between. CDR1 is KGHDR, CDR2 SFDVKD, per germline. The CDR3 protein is CATIGRENTEAFF. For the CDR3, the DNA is TGTGCCACTATAGGACGGGAGAACACTGAAGCTTTCTTT.

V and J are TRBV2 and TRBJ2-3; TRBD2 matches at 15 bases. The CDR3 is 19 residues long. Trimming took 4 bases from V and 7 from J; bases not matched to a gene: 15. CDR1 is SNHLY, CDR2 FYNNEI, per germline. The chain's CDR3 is CASSARTSGGDIRTYTQYF. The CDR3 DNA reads TGTGCCAGCAGTGCCCGGACTAGCGGGGGGGATATACGAACTTATACGCAGTATTTT.

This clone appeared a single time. CDR3 in DNA: TGTGCCAGCAGCTTGGTTCGGCAGTACGGGGGGCCCCAGCATTTT. Protein product: CASSLVRQYGGPQHF. The gene calls are TRBV5-8 and TRBJ1-5, with D perhaps matching TRBD1 (5 bases). The CDR3 has 15 amino acids. The germline V and J ends were trimmed by 0 bases and 9 bases, with 16 bases remaining between them. Germline V gene lookup returns CDR1 SGHTS and CDR2 YDEGEE.

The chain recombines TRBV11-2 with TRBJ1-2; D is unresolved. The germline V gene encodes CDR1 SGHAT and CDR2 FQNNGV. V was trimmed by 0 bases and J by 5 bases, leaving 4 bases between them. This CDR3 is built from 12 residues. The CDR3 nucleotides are TGTGCCAGCAGCTTAGAAGCTTATGGCTACACCTTC. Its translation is CASSLEAYGYTF.

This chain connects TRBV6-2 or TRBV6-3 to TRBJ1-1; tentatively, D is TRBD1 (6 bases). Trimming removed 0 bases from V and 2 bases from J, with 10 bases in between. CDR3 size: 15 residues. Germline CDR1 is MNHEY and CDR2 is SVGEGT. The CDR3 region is CASSYSGQPNTEAFF. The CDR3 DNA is TGTGCCAGCAGTTACTCGGGACAACCAAACACTGAAGCTTTCTTT.

CDR3 coding DNA: TGTGCCCCGCGCCGAGTTGAGCCTACCTCTGGAAACACCATATATTTT. Amino acids: CAPRRVEPTSGNTIYF. The V and J genes are TRBV15 and TRBJ1-3; D call uncertain. Per germline, CDR1 LNHNV and CDR2 YYDKDF (reference sequence). V was clipped by 11 bases and J by 0 bases, with 20 bases between them. The length of the CDR3 is 16 residues.

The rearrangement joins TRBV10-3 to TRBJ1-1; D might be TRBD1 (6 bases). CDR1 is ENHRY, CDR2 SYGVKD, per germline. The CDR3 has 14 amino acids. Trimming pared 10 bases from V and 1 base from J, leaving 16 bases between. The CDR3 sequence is CATLGEGGNTEAFF. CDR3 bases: TGTGCCACACTAGGGGAAGGGGGGAACACTGAAGCTTTCTTT.

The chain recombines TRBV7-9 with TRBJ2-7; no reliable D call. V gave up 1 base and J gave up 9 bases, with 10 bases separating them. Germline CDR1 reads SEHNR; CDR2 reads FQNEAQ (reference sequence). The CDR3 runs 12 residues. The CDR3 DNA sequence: TGTGCCAGCAGCTTAGGGTCTTTCGGGCAGTACTTC. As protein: CASSLGSFGQYF.

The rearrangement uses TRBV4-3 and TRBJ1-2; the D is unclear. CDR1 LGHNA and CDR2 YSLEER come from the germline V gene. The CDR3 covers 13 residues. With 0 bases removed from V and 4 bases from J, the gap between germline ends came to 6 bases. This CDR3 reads CASSQDSVYGYTF. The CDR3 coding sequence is TGCGCCAGCAGCCAAGATTCGGTCTATGGCTACACCTTC.

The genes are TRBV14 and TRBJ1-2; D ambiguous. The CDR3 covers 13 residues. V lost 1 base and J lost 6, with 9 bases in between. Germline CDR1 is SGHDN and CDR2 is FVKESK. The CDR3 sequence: CASSQGRADGYTF. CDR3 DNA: TGTGCCAGCAGCCAAGGGAGAGCGGATGGCTACACCTTC. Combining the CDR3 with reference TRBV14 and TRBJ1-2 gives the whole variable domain EAGVTQFPSHSVIEKGQTVTLRCDPISGHDNLYWYRRVMGKEIKFLLHFVKESKQDESGMPNNRFLAERTGGTYSTLKVQPAELEDSGVYFCASSQGRADGYTFGSGTRLTVV.

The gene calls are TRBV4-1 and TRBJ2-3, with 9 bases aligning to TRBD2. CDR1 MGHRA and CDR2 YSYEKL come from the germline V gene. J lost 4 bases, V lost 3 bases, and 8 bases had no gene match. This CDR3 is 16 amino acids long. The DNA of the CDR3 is TGCGCCAGCAGCCACATTAGCGGGGGCGAGGCAGATACGCAGTATTTT. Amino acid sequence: CASSHISGGEADTQYF.

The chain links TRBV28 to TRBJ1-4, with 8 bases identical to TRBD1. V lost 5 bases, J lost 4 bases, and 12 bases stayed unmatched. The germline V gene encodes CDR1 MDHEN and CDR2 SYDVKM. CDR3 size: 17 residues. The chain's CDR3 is CASSQPGQGVINEKLFF. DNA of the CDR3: TGTGCCAGCAGTCAGCCAGGACAGGGCGTAATTAATGAAAAACTGTTTTTT.